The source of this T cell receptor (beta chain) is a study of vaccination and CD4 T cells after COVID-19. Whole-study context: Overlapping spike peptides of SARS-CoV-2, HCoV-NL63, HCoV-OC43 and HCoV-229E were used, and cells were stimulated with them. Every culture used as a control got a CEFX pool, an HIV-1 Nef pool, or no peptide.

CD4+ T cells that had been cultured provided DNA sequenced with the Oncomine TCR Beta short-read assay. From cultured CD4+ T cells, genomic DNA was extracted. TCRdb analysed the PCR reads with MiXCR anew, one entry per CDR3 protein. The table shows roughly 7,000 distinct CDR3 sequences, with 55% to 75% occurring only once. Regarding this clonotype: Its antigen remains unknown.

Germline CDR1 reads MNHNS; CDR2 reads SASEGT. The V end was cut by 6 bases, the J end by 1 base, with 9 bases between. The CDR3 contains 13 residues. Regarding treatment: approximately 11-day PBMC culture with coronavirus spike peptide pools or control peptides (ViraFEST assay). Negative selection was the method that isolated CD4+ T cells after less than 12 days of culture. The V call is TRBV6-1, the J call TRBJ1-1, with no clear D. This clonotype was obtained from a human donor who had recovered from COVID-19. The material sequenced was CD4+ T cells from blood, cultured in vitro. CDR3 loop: CASSGTANTEAFF. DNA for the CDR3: TGTGCCAGCAGCGGCACAGCGAACACTGAAGCTTTCTTT.